One and the same sample provided the 22 T cell receptor beta chains below, sequenced in a study of T-cell memory formation after mild COVID-19. MiXCR was run by TCRdb on the 5' RACE reads, yielding one entry per CDR3 protein. The sample contains about 340,000 distinct CDR3 sequences, roughly 13% of which appear only once. Sequencing was carried out using PBMCs or a T cell subset sorted from them (not recorded which). Receptors were obtained from a man between 18 and 35 years old who had mild COVID-19 (a few samples of this study predate the infection). Cell type and time point are not known.

In this sample, this clonotype turned up many times. The V gene is TRBV29-1, the J gene TRBJ2-1; TRBD1 matches at 7 bases. CDR1 is SQVTM and CDR2 is ANQGSEA in the germline V gene. CDR3 length: 16 residues. V lost 6 bases to trimming and J lost 2 bases; unmatched junction nucleotides: 13. This CDR3 is CSVFLQGSGAYNEQFF. CDR3 bases: TGCAGCGTCTTCTTACAGGGGAGTGGGGCCTACAATGAGCAGTTCTTC.

The chain recombines TRBV30 with TRBJ1-1, with 8 bases lining up with TRBD1. Looked up from germline, CDR1 is GTSNPN and CDR2 is SVGIG (reference sequence). CDR3 size: 11 residues. V lost 5 bases, J lost 13 bases, and 9 bases stayed unmatched. CDR3 in amino acids: CAWEMDRDHFF. DNA for the CDR3: TGTGCCTGGGAGATGGACAGGGACCATTTCTTT.

The CDR3 region is CASSQRGRTDTQYF. Here the CDR3 DNA reads TGTGCCAGCAGCCAGCGGGGGCGCACAGATACGCAGTATTTT. This rearrangement joins TRBV7-8 to TRBJ2-3; the match to TRBD2 covers 8 bases. Germline V gene sequence: CDR1 SGHVS, CDR2 FQNEAQ. Trimming cost V 5 bases and J 1 base; bases outside gene matches: 2. The CDR3 loop spans 14 amino acids.

This clonotype was seen more than once but under ten times. The chain couples TRBV6-5 to TRBJ2-5, with 7 nucleotides matching TRBD2. With 2 bases clipped from V and 5 bases from J, the junction kept 8 bases outside the gene matches. The V gene's germline CDR1 is MNHEY and CDR2 SVGAGI. This CDR3 region has 15 residues. In DNA, the CDR3 is TGTGCCAGCAGTTACCTGTCTAGCGGTTCGGAGACCCAGTACTTC. This gives the protein CASSYLSSGSETQYF.

This clonotype was found many times. This sequence joins TRBV20-1 and TRBJ2-1; 8 bases map to TRBD2. The CDR3 has 16 residues. Germline-derived CDR1 and CDR2 are DFQATT and SNEGSKA (reference sequence). Germline trimming cut 0 bases from V and 0 bases from J; bases unmatched to any gene: 4. The CDR3 is CSARDALAGSYNEQFF. In nucleotides, the CDR3 is TGCAGTGCTAGAGATGCCCTAGCGGGCTCCTACAATGAGCAGTTCTTC.

This clonotype turned up a few times. The chain links TRBV3-1 to TRBJ2-1, with D uncertain. In germline, CDR1 is LGHDT, CDR2 YNNKEL (reference sequence). V was cut by 0 bases and J by 6 bases, with 6 bases left in between. The CDR3 runs 13 residues. This chain's CDR3 is CASSQDLVNEQFF. CDR3 in DNA: TGTGCCAGCAGCCAAGACTTAGTCAATGAGCAGTTCTTC.

This clonotype was seen a few times. This chain connects TRBV7-9 to TRBJ1-5; D call uncertain. This CDR3 comprises 13 residues. V lost 6 bases and J lost 9, with 15 bases in between. Germline V gene data show CDR1 as SEHNR and CDR2 as FQNEAQ (reference sequence). CDR3 sequence reads: CASSGSSFGPQHF. The CDR3 DNA is TGTGCCAGCAGTGGCAGCTCGTTCGGGCCCCAGCATTTT.

The rearrangement joins TRBV5-1 to TRBJ2-1; the D is unclear. The V and J ends lost 5 bases and 2 bases respectively, with 11 bases between them. CDR3 length: 14 amino acids. Per the germline V gene, CDR1 is SGHRS and CDR2 is YFSETQ. CDR3 sequence reads: CASRGYGAYNEQFF. The CDR3 DNA reads as TGCGCCAGCAGAGGATACGGCGCCTACAATGAGCAGTTCTTC.

The V call is TRBV2, the J call TRBJ2-4; 8 positions agree with TRBD2. The CDR3 spans 15 residues. Germline CDR1 and CDR2: SNHLY and FYNNEI. V lost 4 bases to trimming and J lost 6 bases; unmatched junction nucleotides: 8. The CDR3 DNA reads TGTGCCAGCAGTGGGTCGGGGGGGCTATCAAACATTCAGTACTTC. Its translation: CASSGSGGLSNIQYF.

This clonotype was detected only a few times. The chain employs TRBV27 and TRBJ1-5, with D tentatively TRBD1 (5 bases). The CDR3 is made up of 13 amino acids. V lost 9 bases and J 5 bases, leaving 14 bases between the germline ends. Germline V gene sequence: CDR1 MNHEY, CDR2 SMNVEV (reference sequence). The CDR3 spells CASAGRGYQPQHF. The CDR3 DNA sequence: TGTGCCAGTGCGGGGAGGGGTTATCAGCCCCAGCATTTT.

The chain has TRBV5-1 and TRBJ1-1; D is possibly TRBD1 (5 bases). The germline gives CDR1 SGHRS, CDR2 YFSETQ. The CDR3 has 15 amino acids. V was pared by 1 base and J by 1 base, with 11 bases between. DNA for the CDR3: TGCGCCAGCAGCTTGTGGGGGGGATGGAACACTGAAGCTTTCTTT. Its translation: CASSLWGGWNTEAFF.

This clonotype appeared a few times. The V and J genes are TRBV20-1 and TRBJ1-2, with a weak D call TRBD1 (6 bases). V lost 4 bases to trimming and J lost 3 bases, with 9 bases between them. The CDR3 consists of 12 residues. Germline assignment: CDR1 DFQATT and CDR2 SNEGSKA (reference sequence). The CDR3 DNA reads TGCAGTGCTACACAGGGTGACTATGGCTACACCTTC. Translating gives CSATQGDYGYTF.

This clonotype turned up a few times. The genes are TRBV5-1 and TRBJ2-3, with a weak D call TRBD1 (5 bases). V lost 2 bases, J lost 2 bases, and 9 bases lay in between. This CDR3 comprises 14 residues. In germline, CDR1 is SGHRS, CDR2 YFSETQ. The chain's CDR3 is CASSFDGHTDTQYF. CDR3 coding DNA: TGCGCCAGCAGCTTTGACGGACACACAGATACGCAGTATTTT.

This clonotype showed up just a few times. The J gene is TRBJ2-3, the V gene TRBV9, with D possibly matching TRBD1 (5 bases). The CDR3 consists of 16 residues. V lost 4 bases to trimming and J lost 5 bases, with 20 bases between them. From germline, CDR1 is SGDLS and CDR2 YYNGEE. The CDR3, as DNA: TGTGCCAGCAGCTCCGGACACACGGGCTTAGGAGATACGCAGTATTTT. Encoded protein: CASSSGHTGLGDTQYF.

This clonotype was counted between two and nine times. The chain recombines TRBV18 with TRBJ1-5; 8 bases fit TRBD1. V trimming: 1 base; J trimming: 6 bases; junction bases outside the gene matches: 8. CDR3 length: 16 residues. CDR1 is KGHSH, CDR2 LQKENI, per germline. The CDR3, as DNA: TGTGCCAGCTCACCACTCGCAGGGGGCTTGGGTCAGCCCCAGCATTTT. Protein: CASSPLAGGLGQPQHF.

This clonotype occurred a few times. The chain couples TRBV15 to TRBJ2-5, with D possibly TRBD1 on 5 matching bases. Trimming cost V 3 bases and J 5 bases, with 19 bases left between them. Germline CDR1 is LNHNV and CDR2 is YYDKDF (reference sequence). The CDR3 loop spans 16 amino acids. CDR3 nucleotide sequence: TGTGCCACCAGCAGCCCTGGGGCACAGGTACAGGAGACCCAGTACTTC. This encodes CATSSPGAQVQETQYF.

This chain connects TRBV27 to TRBJ1-5; TRBD1 is a possible D gene (5 bases). V gave up 2 bases and J gave up 4 bases, with 18 bases separating them. Germline V gene lookup returns CDR1 MNHEY and CDR2 SMNVEV (reference sequence). The CDR3 runs 17 residues. The CDR3 is CASSLRTPGGLNQPQHF. In DNA, the CDR3 is TGTGCCAGCAGTTTAAGAACTCCCGGGGGACTTAATCAGCCCCAGCATTTT.

The chain is built from TRBV12-3 or TRBV12-4 and TRBJ1-1; D gene unclear. The CDR3 contains 12 residues. Between the trimmed V and J ends, which lost 6 bases and 5 bases, there was a span of 10 bases. The CDR3 loop reads CASRLIRTEAFF. CDR3 nucleotides: TGTGCCAGCAGGCTGATCCGAACTGAAGCTTTCTTT.

This clonotype has a handful of counts. The J gene is TRBJ1-4, the V gene TRBV10-2; 10 nucleotides match TRBD1. The CDR3 length is 16 residues. V was pared by 2 bases and J by 8 bases, with 8 bases of the junction left unmatched. CDR1 and CDR2 (germline): WSHSY, SAAADI. The CDR3 reads CASSEGPGTGDEKLFF. The CDR3 DNA reads TGCGCCAGCAGTGAGGGGCCCGGGACAGGGGACGAAAAACTGTTTTTT.

Ten or more counts support this clonotype. The chain employs TRBV7-2 and TRBJ2-1; 8 bases line up with TRBD1. The V gene end was trimmed by 5 bases and the J gene end by 16 bases; junction bases not matched to a gene: 10. Germline V gene sequence: CDR1 SGHTA, CDR2 FQGNSA. This CDR3 contains 12 residues. CDR3 sequence reads: CASSTRQGQIFF. In DNA, the CDR3 is TGTGCCAGCAGCACCCGACAGGGGCAAATATTCTTC.

The chain employs TRBV7-2 and TRBJ2-3; TRBD2 aligns across 7 bases. This CDR3 comprises 16 residues. Germline V gene lookup returns CDR1 SGHTA and CDR2 FQGNSA. Trimming cost V 1 base and J 4 bases; bases outside gene matches: 8. Here the CDR3 DNA reads TGTGCCAGCAGCTTAGATGGCGCGGGGGTCCCAGATACGCAGTATTTT. Its protein is CASSLDGAGVPDTQYF.

This clonotype has just a few counts. The V call is TRBV4-1, the J call TRBJ1-1; 7 bases are shared with TRBD1. The CDR3 totals 15 residues. Germline CDR1 reads MGHRA; CDR2 reads YSYEKL. Trimming took 1 base from V and 4 from J; bases not matched to a gene: 6. The CDR3 sequence: CASSQVPGGRTEAFF. CDR3 nucleotide sequence: TGCGCCAGCAGCCAAGTCCCAGGGGGACGCACTGAAGCTTTCTTT.